The T cell receptor (beta chain) described here comes from a study of blood T cell repertoires in COVID-19. On the study more broadly: The origin of the acute and convalescent COVID-19 samples was the United States, Italy and Spain. Sample material is recorded as cDNA or gDNA derived from T cells, B-cell-depleted T cells, or PBMCs.

Recruited during active infection, patients (from Seattle) were subsequently followed longitudinally. Original analysis: Nucleated cell number was recorded as an estimate derived from reference gene primer amplification. Only in-frame clones appear in the TCRdb table, and some are missing; sequencing was by immunoSEQ multiplex PCR. From that table come the V and J calls and clone size; the DNA was used to work out D and trimming. The table has hundreds of thousands of clones, roughly 88% seen once. Deletions cut 4 bases from V and 3 bases from J, with 7 bases between. The CDR3 runs 12 residues. In germline, CDR1 is SEHNR, CDR2 FQNEAQ (reference sequence).

The sequenced sample consisted of peripheral blood. The receptor was isolated from a woman in her 70s with COVID-19, enrolled during active disease. The chain combines TRBV7-9 with TRBJ2-7; weak D call: TRBD1 (5 bases). CDR3 in amino acids: CASSSQGYEQYF. The CDR3, as DNA: TGTGCCAGCAGCTCGCAGGGCTACGAGCAGTACTTC.